The clone carrying this TCR beta chain was counted only a few times. Its antigen is currently unknown. Data came from immunoSEQ multiplex PCR; TCRdb stores just in-frame clones and leaves some out. The table shows tens of thousands of clones, with 88% occurring only once. This specimen comes from a study of cytomegalovirus exposure and HLA in healthy donors. General study points: Among TCR sequences, most were rare, though some public TCRs appeared in many donors. There were 160 or so TCR beta chains listed as cytomegalovirus-associated.

V shed 6 bases, J shed 4 bases, and the junction held 4 bases outside the gene matches. The CDR3 loop spans 13 amino acids. CDR1 MNHEY and CDR2 SVGAGI come from the germline V gene. The source of this sequence is a woman in her twenties or thirties in good health and CMV-seronegative. V usage is TRBV6-5 and J usage is TRBJ1-2; the match to TRBD1 covers 8 bases. The sample comprised PBMCs. CDR3: CASRPTGGYGYTF. CDR3 DNA: TGTGCCAGCAGACCCACAGGGGGCTATGGCTACACCTTC.